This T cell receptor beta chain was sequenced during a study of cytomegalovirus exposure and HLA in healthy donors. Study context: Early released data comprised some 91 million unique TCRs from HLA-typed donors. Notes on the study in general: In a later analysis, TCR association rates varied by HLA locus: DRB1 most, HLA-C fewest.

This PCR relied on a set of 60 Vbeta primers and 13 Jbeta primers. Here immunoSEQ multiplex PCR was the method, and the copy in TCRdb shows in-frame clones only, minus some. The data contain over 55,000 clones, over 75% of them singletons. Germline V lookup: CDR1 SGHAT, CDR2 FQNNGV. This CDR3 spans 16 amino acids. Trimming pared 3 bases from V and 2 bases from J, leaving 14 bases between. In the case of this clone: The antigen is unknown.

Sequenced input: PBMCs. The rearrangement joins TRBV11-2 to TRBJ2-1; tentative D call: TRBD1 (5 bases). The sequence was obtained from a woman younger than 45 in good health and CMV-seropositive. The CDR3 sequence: CASSFPDRRPYNEQFF. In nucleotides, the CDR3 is TGTGCCAGCAGCTTCCCCGACAGAAGACCCTACAATGAGCAGTTCTTC.